The subject of this entry is one T cell receptor (beta chain). Its cognate antigen is unknown. The data belong to a study of T cell responses to AZD1222 COVID-19 vaccine. CDR3 length equals 16 residues. The V gene end was trimmed by 4 bases and the J gene end by 2 bases; junction bases not matched to a gene: 8. CDR1 is SGHAT, CDR2 FQDESV, per germline (reference sequence). Whole-study results and caveats: Researchers took repertoire samples only after the peak T cell response had come. Two doses of AZD1222 preceded a rise in Spike-specific TCR breadth and depth. In a largely white British group with more females than males, clonal diversity was possibly underestimated. Spike as a whole was targeted by vaccine-associated CD4 TCRs, dominant at 160-218 and 743-854.

The method was immunoSEQ multiplex PCR; TCRdb's version includes in-frame clones alone and lacks a portion of them. In the table there are under 150,000 clones, roughly 92% of which are singletons. The gene calls are TRBV11-1 and TRBJ2-5; 9 bases line up with TRBD2. The TCR comes from an adult who received the AZD1222 COVID-19 vaccine. The sequencing used peripheral blood, collected 28 days after the second AZD1222 dose. For the CDR3, the DNA is TGTGCCAGCAGCTGGGAATGGCTAGCGGGGCAAGAGACCCAGTACTTC. This codes for CASSWEWLAGQETQYF.